One T cell receptor (beta chain) is described in this entry. Its target is not known. The genomic DNA of each subset was split evenly across several immunoSEQ plates. The table came from immunoSEQ multiplex PCR; TCRdb's copy has only in-frame clones and leaves some out. The sample consists of around 2.1 million clones, 90% to 95% of them appearing once. This specimen comes from a study of shared clonotypes between healthy human individuals. Study-wide results and caveats: At large depth, rarefaction still showed sorted-subset sequencing to be incomplete. Only a few donors were included, so the genetic and exposure-history diversity represented was limited.

V gave up 5 bases and J gave up 0 bases; unmatched junction bases: 8. Germline CDR1 is MNHEY and CDR2 is SMNVEV (reference sequence). The CDR3 is 16 amino acids. It was CD45RO-negative cells, positively selected for CCR7, that made up naive CD8 cells, with terminally differentiated effector memory CD45RA+ cells excluded. Donors were healthy HIV-negative adults without recently reported acute infections or vaccinations. This chain links TRBV27 with TRBJ2-7, with 9 bases matching TRBD1. The TCR comes from a man aged 18 to 29 in good health. Some clones in this sample may be carry-over from other donors' samples. Sequenced sample: naive CD8+ T cells from PBMCs. Here the CDR3 reads CASSIDRGLSSYEQYF. The CDR3 bases are TGTGCCAGCAGTATAGACAGGGGGTTGAGCTCCTACGAGCAGTACTTC.